This T cell receptor beta chain stems from a study of blood T cell repertoires in COVID-19. On the study more broadly: Samples representing acute and convalescent COVID-19 were sourced from the United States, Italy and Spain. Sources were T cells, B-cell-depleted T cells, or PBMCs; the material itself was cDNA or gDNA.

As concerns this clone: At one boundary the junction diverges from the germline segment, which might be a read error.

Under the authors' procedure: Estimation of nucleated cell counts was performed using reference gene primer amplification. This table comes from immunoSEQ multiplex PCR, and its TCRdb copy is limited to in-frame clones, with some not included. The V and J calls and clone size are taken from that table; D and trimming were inferred from the DNA. The sample shows approximately 210,000 clones, around 95% of them seen only once. In germline, CDR1 is LNHDA, CDR2 SQIVND (reference sequence). The CDR3 spans 15 residues. Seattle patients were enrolled during active infection and followed longitudinally. Sequencing was performed on peripheral blood. V usage is TRBV19 and J usage is TRBJ2-3, with 14 bases identical to TRBD2. This receptor was obtained from a man aged 25 to 40 with COVID-19, enrolled during active disease. The CDR3 DNA sequence: TGTGTCAGTAGGGGGACTAGCGGGGGAACAGATACGCAGTATTTT. Residues: CVSRGTSGGTDTQYF. Full variable domain (remainder filled in from reference TRBV19 and TRBJ2-3): DGGITQSPKYLFRKEGQNVTLSCEQNLNHDAMYWYRQDPGQGLRLIYYSQIVNDFQKGDIAEGYSVSREKKESFPLTVTSAQKNPTAFYLCVSRGTSGGTDTQYFGPGTRLTVL.